Listed here is a single T cell receptor (beta chain). Its antigen is currently unknown. TCRdb reanalyzed the 5' RACE reads, giving one entry per CDR3 protein sequence and no DNA. This sample's clone table lists over 150,000 distinct CDR3 sequences. The sample belongs to a study of T cells expressing NK-cell markers. Study at large: Sorted T-cell subsets CD3+CD56+NKG2C+, CD3+CD56+NKG2C- and CD3+CD56-NKG2C+ were TCR beta-sequenced. One of the eight sequenced donors was seronegative, whereas the other seven were HCMV-seropositive. Whole-study results and caveats: These clonotypes additionally ranked first within the CD3+CD56-NKG2C+ fraction of a few donors. Expanded NKG2C+ T cell clones were not confirmed as HCMV-specific.

The receptor's source is a man aged 18-70 years in good health. Sequencing input: blood T cells: a sorted CD56 or NKG2C T cell subset, CD4+ or CD8+ T cells, or bulk PBMC T cells (not recorded which).

CDR3 region: CAWSYNNEQFF. This chain uses TRBV30 with TRBJ2-1. Germline values: CDR1 GTSNPN, CDR2 SVGIG (reference sequence). The CDR3 is 11 amino acids.